This T cell receptor beta chain was captured by sequencing in a study of CD8 T cells in ankylosing spondylitis. Whole-study findings and limits: Ankylosing spondylitis blood appeared to be characterized by a TCR beta motif of about 8 highly homologous variants.

One entry per CDR3 protein results from TCRdb running MiXCR on the 5' RACE reads. Of 750,000 to 850,000 distinct CDR3 sequences in the sample, 12% were seen once. With respect to this clonotype: Its specificity is unknown.

Sequencing input: blood, either unsorted or a sorted T cell fraction (not recorded which). The clonotype originates from a male donor with ankylosing spondylitis.

CDR3 protein: CASSARDNAVEGGYTF. CDR3 DNA sequence: TGTGCCAGCAGCGCTAGGGACAACGCCGTCGAGGGTGGCTACACCTTC. The chain joins TRBV13 to TRBJ1-2; TRBD1 is a possible D gene (6 bases). The V end lost 5 bases, the J end lost 7 bases, and 23 bases lay between the germline ends. This CDR3 comprises 16 residues. The germline V gene has CDR1 PRHDT and CDR2 FYEKMQ (reference sequence).